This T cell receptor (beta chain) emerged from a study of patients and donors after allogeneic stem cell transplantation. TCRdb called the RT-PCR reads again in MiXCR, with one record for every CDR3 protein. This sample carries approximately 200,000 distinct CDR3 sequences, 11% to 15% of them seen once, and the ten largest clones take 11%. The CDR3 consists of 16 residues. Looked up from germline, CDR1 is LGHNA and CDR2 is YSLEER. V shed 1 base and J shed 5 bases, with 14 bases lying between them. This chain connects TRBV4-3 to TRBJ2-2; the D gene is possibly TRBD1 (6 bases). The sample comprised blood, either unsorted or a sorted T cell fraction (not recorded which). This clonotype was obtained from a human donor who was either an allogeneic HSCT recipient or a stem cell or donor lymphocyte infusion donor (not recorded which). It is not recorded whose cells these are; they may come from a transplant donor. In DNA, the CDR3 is TGCGCCAGCAGCCAAGTGAAACAGGGCGGTACCGGGGAGCTGTTTTTT. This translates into CASSQVKQGGTGELFF.